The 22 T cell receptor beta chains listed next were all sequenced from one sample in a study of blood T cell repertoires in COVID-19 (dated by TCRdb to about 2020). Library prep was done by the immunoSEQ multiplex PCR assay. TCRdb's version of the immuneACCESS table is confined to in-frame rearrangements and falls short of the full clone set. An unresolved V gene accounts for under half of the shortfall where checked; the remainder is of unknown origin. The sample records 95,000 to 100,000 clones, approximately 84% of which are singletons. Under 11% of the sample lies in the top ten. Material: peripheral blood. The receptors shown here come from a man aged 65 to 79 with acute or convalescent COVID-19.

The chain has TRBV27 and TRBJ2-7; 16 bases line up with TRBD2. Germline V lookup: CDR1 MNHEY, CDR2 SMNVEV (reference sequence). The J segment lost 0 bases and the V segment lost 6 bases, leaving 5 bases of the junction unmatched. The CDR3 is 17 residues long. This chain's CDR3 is CASSGTSGRVGSYEQYF. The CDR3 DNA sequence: TGTGCCAGCAGCGGGACTAGCGGGAGGGTCGGCTCCTACGAGCAGTACTTC.

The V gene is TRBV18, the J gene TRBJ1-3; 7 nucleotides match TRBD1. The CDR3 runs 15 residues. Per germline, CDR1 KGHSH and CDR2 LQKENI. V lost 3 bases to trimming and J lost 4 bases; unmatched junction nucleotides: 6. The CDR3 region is CASSPPDRVGNTIYF. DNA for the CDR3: TGTGCCAGCTCACCTCCTGACAGGGTCGGAAACACCATATATTTT.

This chain's CDR3 is CASSSTGDSYNEQFF. For the CDR3, the DNA is TGCGCCAGCAGCTCGACGGGGGACTCCTACAATGAGCAGTTCTTC. The V gene is TRBV5-1, the J gene TRBJ2-1; weak D call: TRBD2 (6 bases). The CDR3 runs 15 residues. Per germline, CDR1 SGHRS and CDR2 YFSETQ. V gave up 3 bases and J gave up 0 bases, with 10 bases separating them.

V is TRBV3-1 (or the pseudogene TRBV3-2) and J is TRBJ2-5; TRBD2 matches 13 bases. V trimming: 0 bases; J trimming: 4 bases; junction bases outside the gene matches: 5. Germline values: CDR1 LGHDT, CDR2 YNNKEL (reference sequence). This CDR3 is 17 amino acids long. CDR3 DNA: TGTGCCAGCAGCCAAGACGGACTAGCGGGGGTCGGAGAGACCCAGTACTTC. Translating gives CASSQDGLAGVGETQYF.

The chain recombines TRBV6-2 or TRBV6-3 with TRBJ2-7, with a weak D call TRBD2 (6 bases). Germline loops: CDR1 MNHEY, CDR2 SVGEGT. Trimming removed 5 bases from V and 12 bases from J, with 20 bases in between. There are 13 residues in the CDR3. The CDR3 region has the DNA TGTGCCAGCAGTCACACCCTCACGGAGGGTCCGTACTTC. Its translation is CASSHTLTEGPYF.

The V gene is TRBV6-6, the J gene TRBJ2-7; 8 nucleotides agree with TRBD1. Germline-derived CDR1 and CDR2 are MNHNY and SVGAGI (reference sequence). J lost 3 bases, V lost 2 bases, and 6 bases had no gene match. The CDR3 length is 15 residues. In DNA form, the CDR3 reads TGTGCCAGCAGTTACAATGCAGGACAGGGCTACGAGCAGTACTTC. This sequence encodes CASSYNAGQGYEQYF.

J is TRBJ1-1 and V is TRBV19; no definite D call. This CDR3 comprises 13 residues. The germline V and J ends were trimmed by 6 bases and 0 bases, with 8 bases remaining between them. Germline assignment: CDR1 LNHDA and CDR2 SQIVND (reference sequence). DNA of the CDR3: TGTGCCAGTAGCGGTCATGTGAACACTGAAGCTTTCTTT. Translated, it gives CASSGHVNTEAFF.

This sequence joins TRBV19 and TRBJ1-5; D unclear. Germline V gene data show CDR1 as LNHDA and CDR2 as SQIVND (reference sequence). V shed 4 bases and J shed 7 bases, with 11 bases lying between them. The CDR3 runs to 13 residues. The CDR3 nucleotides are TGTGCCAGTAGTACACGGCGAGGGCAGCCCCAGCATTTT. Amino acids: CASSTRRGQPQHF.

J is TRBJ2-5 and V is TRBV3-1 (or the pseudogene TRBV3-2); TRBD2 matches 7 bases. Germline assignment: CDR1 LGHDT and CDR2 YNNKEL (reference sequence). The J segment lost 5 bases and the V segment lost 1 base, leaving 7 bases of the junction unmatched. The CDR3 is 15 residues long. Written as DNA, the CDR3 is TGTGCCAGCAGCCAAGGGTCCGGGGAGGGCGAGACCCAGTACTTC. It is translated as CASSQGSGEGETQYF.

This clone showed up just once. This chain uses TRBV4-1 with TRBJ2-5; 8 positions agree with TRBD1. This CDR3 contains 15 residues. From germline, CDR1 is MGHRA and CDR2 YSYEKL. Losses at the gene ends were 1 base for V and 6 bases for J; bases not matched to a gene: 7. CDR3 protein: CASSQGQGPKKTQYF. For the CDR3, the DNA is TGCGCCAGCAGCCAAGGACAGGGGCCTAAGAAGACCCAGTACTTC.

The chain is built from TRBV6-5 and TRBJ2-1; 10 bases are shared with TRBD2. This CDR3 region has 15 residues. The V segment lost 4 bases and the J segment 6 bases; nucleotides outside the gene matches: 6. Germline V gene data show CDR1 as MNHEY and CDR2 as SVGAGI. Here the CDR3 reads CASSLRLAGFNEQFF. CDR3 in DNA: TGTGCCAGCAGTTTGAGACTAGCGGGTTTCAATGAGCAGTTCTTC.

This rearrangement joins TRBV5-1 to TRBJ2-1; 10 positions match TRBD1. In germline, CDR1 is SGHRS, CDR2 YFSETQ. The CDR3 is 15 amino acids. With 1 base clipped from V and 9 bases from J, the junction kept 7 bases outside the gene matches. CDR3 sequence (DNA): TGCGCCAGCAGCTTGCTTAGACAGGGGGCCGGTGAGCAGTTCTTC. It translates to CASSLLRQGAGEQFF. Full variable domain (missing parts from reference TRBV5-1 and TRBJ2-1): KAGVTQTPRYLIKTRGQQVTLSCSPISGHRSVSWYQQTPGQGLQFLFEYFSETQRNKGNFPGRFSGRQFSNSRSEMNVSTLELGDSALYLCASSLLRQGAGEQFFGPGTRLTVL.

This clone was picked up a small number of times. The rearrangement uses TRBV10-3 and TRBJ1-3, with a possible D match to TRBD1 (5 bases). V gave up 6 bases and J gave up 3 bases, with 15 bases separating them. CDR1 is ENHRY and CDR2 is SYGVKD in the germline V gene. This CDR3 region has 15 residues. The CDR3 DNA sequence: TGTGCCATCAGAAAAGACAGCAGCAATGGAAACACCATATATTTT. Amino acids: CAIRKDSSNGNTIYF.

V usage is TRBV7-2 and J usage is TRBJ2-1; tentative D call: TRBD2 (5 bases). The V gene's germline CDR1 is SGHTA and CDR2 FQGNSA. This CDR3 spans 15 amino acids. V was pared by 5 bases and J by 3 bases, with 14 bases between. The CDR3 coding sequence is TGTGCCAGCAGCAAGCCGGGGAAATTCTACAATGAGCAGTTCTTC. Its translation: CASSKPGKFYNEQFF. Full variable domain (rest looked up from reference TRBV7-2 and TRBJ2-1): GAGVSQSPSNKVTEKGKDVELRCDPISGHTALYWYRQSLGQGLEFLIYFQGNSAPDKSGLPSDRFSAERTGGSVSTLTIQRTQQEDSAVYLCASSKPGKFYNEQFFGPGTRLTVL.

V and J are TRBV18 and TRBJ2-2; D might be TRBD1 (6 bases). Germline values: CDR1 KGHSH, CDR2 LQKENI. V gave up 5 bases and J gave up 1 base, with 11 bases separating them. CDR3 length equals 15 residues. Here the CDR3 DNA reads TGTGCCAGCTCAACCACAGGGCTGAACACCGGGGAGCTGTTTTTT. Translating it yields CASSTTGLNTGELFF.

The DNA of the CDR3 is TGTGCCAGCAGCCAAGGACTTGGCCAAGGAGGTGAAAAACTGTTTTTT. It specifies CASSQGLGQGGEKLFF. The V call is TRBV14, the J call TRBJ1-4; D not resolved. Per germline, CDR1 SGHDN and CDR2 FVKESK. Deletions cut 1 base from V and 7 bases from J, with 16 bases between. The length of the CDR3 is 16 residues.

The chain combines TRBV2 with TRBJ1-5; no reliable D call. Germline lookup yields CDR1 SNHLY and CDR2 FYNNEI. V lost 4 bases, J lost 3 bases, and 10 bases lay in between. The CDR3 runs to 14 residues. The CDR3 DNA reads TGTGCCAGCAGTGGAAGTGAGATCAATCAGCCCCAGCATTTT. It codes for CASSGSEINQPQHF.

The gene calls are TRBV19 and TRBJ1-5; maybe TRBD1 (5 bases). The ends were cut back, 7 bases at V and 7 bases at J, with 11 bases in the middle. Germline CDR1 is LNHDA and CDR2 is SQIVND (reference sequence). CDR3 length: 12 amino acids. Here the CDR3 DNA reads TGTGCCAGTACTGGGACTTCCCAGCCCCAGCATTTT. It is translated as CASTGTSQPQHF.

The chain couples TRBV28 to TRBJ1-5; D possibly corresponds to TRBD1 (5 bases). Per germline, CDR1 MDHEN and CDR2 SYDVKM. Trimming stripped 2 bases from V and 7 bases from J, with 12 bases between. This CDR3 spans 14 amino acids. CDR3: CASSLIRDGQPQHF. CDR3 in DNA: TGTGCCAGCAGTTTAATCAGGGATGGACAGCCCCAGCATTTT.

CDR3 nucleotide sequence: TGTGCCAGCAGTGCGACTGTAACAGGAAACACCATATATTTT. Translating gives CASSATVTGNTIYF. The V call is TRBV2, the J call TRBJ1-3; D is ambiguous. V was trimmed by 4 bases and J by 4 bases, leaving 11 bases between them. Germline V lookup: CDR1 SNHLY, CDR2 FYNNEI. The CDR3 consists of 14 residues.

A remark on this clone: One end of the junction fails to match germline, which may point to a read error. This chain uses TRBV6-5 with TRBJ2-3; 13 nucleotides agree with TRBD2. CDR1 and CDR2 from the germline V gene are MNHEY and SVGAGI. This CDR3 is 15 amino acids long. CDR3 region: CASSIGLAGAPSSDF. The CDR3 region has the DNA TGTGCCAGCAGTATTGGACTAGCGGGAGCGCCAAGCTCAGATTTT.

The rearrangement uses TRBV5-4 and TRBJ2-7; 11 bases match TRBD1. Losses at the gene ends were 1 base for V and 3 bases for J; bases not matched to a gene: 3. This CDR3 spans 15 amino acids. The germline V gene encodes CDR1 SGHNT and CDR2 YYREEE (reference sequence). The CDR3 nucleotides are TGTGCCAGCAGCTTGATTGGGACAGGGGGCTACGAGCAGTACTTC. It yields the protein CASSLIGTGGYEQYF.